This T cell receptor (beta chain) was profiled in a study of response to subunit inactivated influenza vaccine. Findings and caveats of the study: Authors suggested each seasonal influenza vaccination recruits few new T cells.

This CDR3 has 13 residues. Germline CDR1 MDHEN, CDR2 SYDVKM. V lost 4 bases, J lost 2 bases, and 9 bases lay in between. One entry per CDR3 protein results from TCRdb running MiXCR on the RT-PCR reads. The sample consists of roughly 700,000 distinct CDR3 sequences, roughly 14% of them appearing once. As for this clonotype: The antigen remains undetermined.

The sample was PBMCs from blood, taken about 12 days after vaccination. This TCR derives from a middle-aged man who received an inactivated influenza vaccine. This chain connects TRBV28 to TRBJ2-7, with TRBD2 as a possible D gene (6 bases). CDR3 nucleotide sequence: TGTGCCAGCAGTTGGGGGGTTACCTACGAGCAGTACTTC. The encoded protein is CASSWGVTYEQYF.